Presented here are 8 T cell receptor beta chains from one specimen sequenced in a study of blood T cells in healthy people across ages. Together with a sample-barcoded 5' primer, a J-beta primer mix was included in a second PCR lasting about 6 to 11 cycles. TCRdb re-called the 5' RACE reads with MiXCR, one entry per CDR3 protein. The sample carries around 2 million distinct CDR3 sequences, around 40% recorded once. The specimen was blood. These receptors came from a human donor in good health.

The chain recombines TRBV29-1 with TRBJ1-1; D unclear. Germline V gene lookup returns CDR1 SQVTM and CDR2 ANQGSEA. The CDR3 covers 15 residues. The germline V and J ends were trimmed by 6 bases and 8 bases, with 25 bases remaining between them. In nucleotides, the CDR3 is TGCAGCGTAATGTATGCGGGGAAGATCGGGAGCGAAGCTTTCTTT. Translating it yields CSVMYAGKIGSEAFF.

V usage is TRBV20-1 and J usage is TRBJ1-1; TRBD1 might be the D (5 bases). The germline CDR1 and CDR2 sequences are DFQATT and SNEGSKA (reference sequence). The ends were cut back, 0 bases at V and 5 bases at J, with 13 bases in the middle. The CDR3 spans 14 residues. CDR3 protein: CSARDYAGPTEAFF. The CDR3 DNA reads TGCAGTGCTAGAGATTACGCGGGGCCGACTGAAGCTTTCTTT.

Turning to this clonotype: Possible read error: a much larger clone is one base away. The chain recombines TRBV20-1 with TRBJ2-3, with a tentative D call TRBD2 (5 bases). The germline V and J ends were trimmed by 6 bases and 9 bases, with 19 bases remaining between them. CDR3 length: 13 amino acids. Germline V gene data show CDR1 as DFQATT and CDR2 as SNEGSKA (reference sequence). In DNA form, the CDR3 reads TGCAGTGCGCGGGTGGCCAACCTTGGCACGCAGTATTTT. Amino acids: CSARVANLGTQYF.

The chain couples TRBV20-1 to TRBJ2-1, with 9 bases identical to TRBD1. CDR1 is DFQATT and CDR2 is SNEGSKA in the germline V gene (reference sequence). V lost 1 base, J lost 2 bases, and 6 bases stayed unmatched. The CDR3 sequence is 16 residues long. DNA for the CDR3: TGCAGTGCTAGAGGGCGGGGACAGGGAACCTACAATGAGCAGTTCTTC. Protein sequence: CSARGRGQGTYNEQFF.

This sequence joins TRBV9 and TRBJ2-1; 11 bases align to TRBD2. The CDR3 length is 15 residues. Trimming took 4 bases from V and 10 from J; bases not matched to a gene: 10. Germline V gene data show CDR1 as SGDLS and CDR2 as YYNGEE. The DNA of the CDR3 is TGTGCCAGCAGCCAGCTAGCGGGGGGTACGGTGGAGCAGTTCTTC. It encodes CASSQLAGGTVEQFF.

CDR3 in amino acids: CASAEGGGNYGYTF. The CDR3 DNA reads TGTGCCAGCGCCGAAGGAGGGGGTAACTATGGCTACACCTTC. The chain combines TRBV28 with TRBJ1-2; TRBD1 might be the D (6 bases). CDR3 length: 14 residues. Trimming stripped 8 bases from V and 1 base from J, with 14 bases between. The V gene's germline CDR1 is MDHEN and CDR2 SYDVKM.

This clonotype was observed many times. The rearrangement links TRBV7-3 to TRBJ2-5, with 12 positions matching TRBD2. The germline CDR1 and CDR2 sequences are SGHTA and FQGTGA. V lost 6 bases and J lost 2; bases outside the gene matches: 4. The CDR3 runs 15 residues. The CDR3 nucleotides read TGTGCCAGCAGTGCTAGCGGGGGGGGTCAAGAGACCCAGTACTTC. It encodes CASSASGGGQETQYF. Drawing the rest from reference TRBV7-3 and TRBJ2-5, the complete variable domain is GAGVSQTPSNKVTEKGKYVELRCDPISGHTALYWYRQSLGQGPEFLIYFQGTGAADDSGLPNDRFFAVRPEGSVSTLKIQRTERGDSAVYLCASSASGGGQETQYFGPGTRLLVL.

The chain combines TRBV7-8 with TRBJ2-6; 7 nucleotides align to TRBD1. V shed 1 base and J 0 bases; nucleotides not matched to a gene: 6. Germline V gives CDR1 SGHVS, CDR2 FQNEAQ. This CDR3 comprises 18 residues. The DNA of the CDR3 is TGTGCCAGCAGCTTAGGTGGGACAGTTCGCTCTGGGGCCAACGTCCTGACTTTC. Its protein product is CASSLGGTVRSGANVLTF.